The entry below gives a single TCR beta chain sequence along with its context. The data derive from a study of OX40 agonist ivuxolimab in advanced cancers. Study-wide background: With ivuxolimab, an agonistic anti-OX40 (CD134) antibody, patients were treated.

Trimming cost V 1 base and J 3 bases, with 10 bases left between them. Germline V gene data show CDR1 as MNHEY and CDR2 as SMNVEV (reference sequence). The CDR3 totals 14 residues. The protocol was immunoSEQ multiplex PCR, while the TCRdb copy is restricted to in-frame clones and leaves out a portion. This sample has tens of thousands of clones, with 90% found just once. This receptor was obtained from an adult with an advanced solid tumor such as melanoma, head and neck, liver or kidney cancer. The chain links TRBV27 to TRBJ2-7; D is tentatively TRBD1 or TRBD2 (5 bases each). The starting material was CD4+ or CD8+ T cells sorted from blood, obtained in a trial of the OX40 agonist ivuxolimab. CDR3 sequence reads: CASSLLGENYEQYF. CDR3 nucleotide sequence: TGTGCCAGCAGTTTATTGGGGGAGAACTACGAGCAGTACTTC.